The 24 T cell receptor beta chains presented below share a single source sample, sequenced in a study of cytomegalovirus exposure and HLA in healthy donors. The method was immunoSEQ multiplex PCR; TCRdb's version includes in-frame clones alone and lacks a portion of them. Of 150,000 to 200,000 clones listed, roughly three quarters are singletons. The sequenced sample was PBMCs. The receptor source for this set is a woman aged 30 to 39 in good health and CMV-seronegative.

The chain uses TRBV2 and TRBJ1-5, with unresolved D. V shed 7 bases and J shed 0 bases, with 10 bases lying between them. This CDR3 has 14 residues. Per germline, CDR1 SNHLY and CDR2 FYNNEI. In nucleotides, the CDR3 is TGTGCCAGCAAGAACACGTATAGCAATCAGCCCCAGCATTTT. Translated, it gives CASKNTYSNQPQHF.

In its sample, this clone was seen a few times. The V gene is TRBV11-2, the J gene TRBJ1-2; tentative D call: TRBD1 (5 bases). The CDR3 totals 15 residues. V lost 5 bases to trimming and J lost 1 base, with 14 bases between them. CDR1 and CDR2 from the germline V gene are SGHAT and FQNNGV. The CDR3 loop is CASSRNYRSNYGYTF. The CDR3 DNA sequence: TGTGCCAGCAGCCGGAACTACAGGAGTAACTATGGCTACACCTTC.

The sample holds one count of this clone. The V call is TRBV7-6, the J call TRBJ2-7; 11 nucleotides agree with TRBD1. CDR3 length equals 14 residues. From germline, CDR1 is SGHVS and CDR2 FNYEAQ. The junction had 3 bases not matched to a gene; V was cut back by 5 bases and J by 3 bases. CDR3 residues: CASSPGTGGYEQYF. In nucleotides, the CDR3 is TGTGCCAGCAGCCCCGGGACAGGGGGCTACGAGCAGTACTTC. Variable domain in full (rest from reference TRBV7-6 and TRBJ2-7): GAGVSQSPRYKVTKRGQDVALRCDPISGHVSLYWYRQALGQGPEFLTYFNYEAQQDKSGLPNDRFSAERPEGSISTLTIQRTEQRDSAMYRCASSPGTGGYEQYFGPGTRLTVT.

The sample holds one count of this clone. The chain links TRBV19 to TRBJ2-1; TRBD1 is a possible D gene (5 bases). Germline CDR1 is LNHDA and CDR2 is SQIVND (reference sequence). The ends were cut back, 5 bases at V and 7 bases at J, with 12 bases in the middle. The length of the CDR3 is 13 residues. Here the CDR3 reads CASSPSRGNEQFF. Here the CDR3 DNA reads TGTGCCAGTAGTCCTTCTAGGGGTAATGAGCAGTTCTTC.

The V call is TRBV12-5, the J call TRBJ1-2, with D uncertain. Germline CDR1 is LGHNT and CDR2 is FRNRAP. This CDR3 region has 14 residues. Deletions cut 2 bases from V and 7 bases from J, with 14 bases between. CDR3 sequence (DNA): TGTGCTAGTGGTTTGTCCTCAGGCGACCTTGGCTACACCTTC. Its protein is CASGLSSGDLGYTF.

This clone was observed a handful of times. The chain links TRBV5-1 to TRBJ2-7; 7 bases are a match to TRBD2. Germline V lookup: CDR1 SGHRS, CDR2 YFSETQ. V trimming: 4 bases; J trimming: 0 bases; junction bases outside the gene matches: 1. This CDR3 has 13 residues. CDR3 loop: CASSPSGSYEQYF. CDR3 nucleotide sequence: TGCGCCAGCAGCCCTAGCGGCTCCTACGAGCAGTACTTC.

V usage is TRBV18 and J usage is TRBJ1-2, with 12 bases lining up with TRBD1. This CDR3 comprises 14 residues. Germline lookup yields CDR1 KGHSH and CDR2 LQKENI. V gave up 3 bases and J gave up 8 bases; unmatched junction bases: 4. The CDR3 DNA sequence: TGTGCCAGCTCACCCGGGACAGGGGGCTTGGGCTACACCTTC. Protein sequence: CASSPGTGGLGYTF.

The rearrangement joins TRBV19 to TRBJ1-4; perhaps TRBD1 as D (5 bases). Germline V lookup: CDR1 LNHDA, CDR2 SQIVND (reference sequence). The CDR3 spans 17 residues. The germline V and J ends were trimmed by 2 bases and 0 bases, with 13 bases remaining between them. The CDR3 here is CASSIRGRVTTNEKLFF. The CDR3 region has the DNA TGTGCCAGTAGTATACGTGGCAGGGTCACAACTAATGAAAAACTGTTTTTT.

The table lists this clone with a few counts. The chain carries TRBV6-4 and TRBJ1-1; 10 bases fit TRBD1. The length of the CDR3 is 14 residues. The V segment lost 6 bases and the J segment 5 bases; nucleotides outside the gene matches: 6. Germline V CDR1 and CDR2: MRHNA, SNTAGT. CDR3 sequence reads: CASSMTGGETEAFF. DNA for the CDR3: TGTGCCAGCAGCATGACAGGGGGCGAGACTGAAGCTTTCTTT.

The table lists this clone with a count of one. This chain uses TRBV9 with TRBJ1-3; 7 bases are shared with TRBD1. Trimming cost V 3 bases and J 7 bases; bases outside gene matches: 13. The length of the CDR3 is 16 residues. The germline V gene has CDR1 SGDLS and CDR2 YYNGEE. The CDR3 DNA reads as TGTGCCAGCAGCGCTGGGGGAGGCGACAGGGCCAACACCATATATTTT. Translation: CASSAGGGDRANTIYF.

The chain recombines TRBV19 with TRBJ2-5, with TRBD1 matching over 8 bases. The CDR3 has 14 residues. Germline trimming cut 7 bases from V and 7 bases from J; bases unmatched to any gene: 11. The V gene's germline CDR1 is LNHDA and CDR2 SQIVND (reference sequence). CDR3 loop: CASNPDRVGATQYF. As DNA, the CDR3 is TGTGCCAGTAACCCGGACAGGGTCGGAGCGACCCAGTACTTC.

The chain carries TRBV29-1 and TRBJ2-7, with 7 bases lining up with TRBD2. This CDR3 is built from 11 residues. Trimming at V came to 4 bases and at J to 3 bases, leaving 0 bases not matched to a gene. Germline-derived CDR1 and CDR2 are SQVTM and ANQGSEA. CDR3 sequence reads: CSVGTSYEQYF. The CDR3 region has the DNA TGCAGCGTTGGGACTAGCTACGAGCAGTACTTC.

The chain combines TRBV5-6 with TRBJ1-5; the D gene is possibly TRBD1 (6 bases). The CDR3 contains 14 residues. Germline V CDR1 and CDR2: SGHDT, YYEEEE. V was trimmed by 1 base and J by 3 bases, leaving 8 bases between them. The CDR3: CASSLYRANQPQHF. CDR3 nucleotide sequence: TGTGCCAGCAGCTTGTACAGGGCCAATCAGCCCCAGCATTTT.

This clone was seen a few times. The chain combines TRBV7-6 with TRBJ1-5; D gene ambiguous. The CDR3 is 15 amino acids. Germline V lookup: CDR1 SGHVS, CDR2 FNYEAQ. V lost 4 bases to trimming and J lost 1 base, with 11 bases between them. CDR3 residues: CASSSGGWSNQPQHF. CDR3 DNA sequence: TGTGCCAGCAGCTCTGGAGGGTGGAGCAATCAGCCCCAGCATTTT.

The chain combines TRBV7-2 with TRBJ1-5, with TRBD1 matching 9 bases. CDR3 length: 15 residues. V trimming: 1 base; J trimming: 3 bases; junction bases outside the gene matches: 1. In germline, CDR1 is SGHTA, CDR2 FQGNSA. CDR3 residues: CASSLGTGVNQPQHF. CDR3 sequence (DNA): TGTGCCAGCAGCTTAGGGACAGGGGTCAATCAGCCCCAGCATTTT.

The chain carries TRBV5-6 and TRBJ1-1; D is ambiguous. The germline CDR1 and CDR2 sequences are SGHDT and YYEEEE. Trimming cost V 2 bases and J 7 bases, with 6 bases left between them. CDR3 length equals 11 residues. The CDR3 spells CASSFASEAFF. The CDR3 bases are TGTGCCAGCAGCTTTGCCAGTGAAGCTTTCTTT.

The J gene is TRBJ2-3, the V gene TRBV5-1; 9 nucleotides agree with TRBD1. This CDR3 has 15 residues. Losses at the gene ends were 10 bases for V and 4 bases for J; bases not matched to a gene: 13. Per germline, CDR1 SGHRS and CDR2 YFSETQ. The CDR3 here is CAAGFGTGSPDTQYF. In nucleotides, the CDR3 is TGCGCCGCAGGATTTGGGACAGGGAGCCCAGATACGCAGTATTTT.

The chain joins TRBV5-1 to TRBJ1-1; 7 bases are a match to TRBD1. This CDR3 is 14 amino acids long. Germline CDR1 SGHRS, CDR2 YFSETQ. V gave up 4 bases and J gave up 2 bases; unmatched junction bases: 5. CDR3 protein: CASSGRQGNTEAFF. CDR3 in DNA: TGCGCCAGCAGCGGTAGACAGGGAAACACTGAAGCTTTCTTT.

A few counts support this clone. J is TRBJ1-6 and V is TRBV7-9; D gene unclear. V was shortened by 7 bases and J by 15 bases, with 19 bases between the two germline ends. CDR1 and CDR2 (germline): SEHNR, FQNEAQ (reference sequence). CDR3 length equals 13 residues. DNA of the CDR3: TGTGCCAGCACGGTCGGAGAAACCGACCGCCTCCACTTT. Protein sequence: CASTVGETDRLHF.

This chain links TRBV2 with TRBJ1-3; 9 bases agree with TRBD1. Losses at the gene ends were 6 bases for V and 2 bases for J; bases not matched to a gene: 8. CDR1 SNHLY and CDR2 FYNNEI come from the germline V gene. The CDR3 runs 16 residues. CDR3 bases: TGTGCCAGCAGGGCCCCGAGACAGGGGGCTGGAAACACCATATATTTT. This sequence encodes CASRAPRQGAGNTIYF. Based on the CDR3 plus reference TRBV2 and TRBJ1-3, the full variable domain is EPEVTQTPSHQVTQMGQEVILRCVPISNHLYFYWYRQILGQKVEFLVSFYNNEISEKSEIFDDQFSVERPDGSNFTLKIRSTKLEDSAMYFCASRAPRQGAGNTIYFGEGSWLTVV.

The gene calls are TRBV6-5 and TRBJ2-1; possibly TRBD2 for D (6 bases). This CDR3 is built from 15 residues. CDR1 is MNHEY, CDR2 SVGAGI, per germline. Trimming pared 6 bases from V and 3 bases from J, leaving 15 bases between. CDR3 nucleotide sequence: TGTGCCAGCAGGGAGGGGCCCCAGGGCTACAATGAGCAGTTCTTC. Translated, it gives CASREGPQGYNEQFF.

CDR3 nucleotide sequence: TGTGCCAGCTCAACTAGCGGGATCTACAATGAGCAGTTCTTC. Translated, it gives CASSTSGIYNEQFF. V gene TRBV18 combines with J gene TRBJ2-1; 10 nucleotides line up with TRBD2. The CDR3 has 14 amino acids. The V and J ends lost 5 bases and 3 bases, in that order; junction bases with no gene match: 1. The germline V gene encodes CDR1 KGHSH and CDR2 LQKENI.

V gene TRBV4-1 combines with J gene TRBJ2-1; D call uncertain. V was clipped by 0 bases and J by 13 bases, with 16 bases between them. Germline CDR1 is MGHRA and CDR2 is YSYEKL. The CDR3 is 14 residues long. DNA of the CDR3: TGCGCCAGCAGCCAAGATCCCGAGGTCCAGCTCCAGTTCTTC. Residues: CASSQDPEVQLQFF.

The chain uses TRBV6-5 and TRBJ2-1; TRBD2 matches 7 bases. CDR1 is MNHEY, CDR2 SVGAGI, per germline. The length of the CDR3 is 15 residues. V was clipped by 4 bases and J by 2 bases; unmatched bases: 5. Here the CDR3 reads CASSLPGGTYNEQFF. CDR3 nucleotide sequence: TGTGCCAGCAGTTTACCGGGAGGTACCTACAATGAGCAGTTCTTC.